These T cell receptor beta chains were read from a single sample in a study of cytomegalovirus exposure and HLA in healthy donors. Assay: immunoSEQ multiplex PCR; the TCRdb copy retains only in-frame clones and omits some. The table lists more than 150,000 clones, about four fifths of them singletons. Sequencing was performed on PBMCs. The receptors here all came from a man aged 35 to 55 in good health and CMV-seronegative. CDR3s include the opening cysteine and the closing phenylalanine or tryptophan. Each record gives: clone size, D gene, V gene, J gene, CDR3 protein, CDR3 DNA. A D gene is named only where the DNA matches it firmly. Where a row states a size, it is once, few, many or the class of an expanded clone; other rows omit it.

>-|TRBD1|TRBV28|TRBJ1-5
CASSSGTANSNQPQHF
TGTGCCAGCAGTTCCGGGACAGCTAATAGCAATCAGCCCCAGCATTTT
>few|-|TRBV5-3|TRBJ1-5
CAPMPPGPYSNQPQHF
TGTGCCCCAATGCCCCCAGGCCCCTATAGCAATCAGCCCCAGCATTTT
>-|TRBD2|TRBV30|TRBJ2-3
CAWSRRGGADTQYF
TGTGCCTGGAGTAGGCGGGGGGGCGCCGATACGCAGTATTTT
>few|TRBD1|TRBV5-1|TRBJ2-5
CASSLPRGTGEETQYF
TGCGCCAGCAGCTTGCCCCGGGGGACAGGGGAAGAGACCCAGTACTTC
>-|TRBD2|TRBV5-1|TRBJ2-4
CASSLTSGSNGKNIQYF
TGCGCCAGCAGCCTGACTAGCGGGAGTAATGGCAAAAACATTCAGTACTTC
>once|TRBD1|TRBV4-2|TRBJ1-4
CASSQEGRGFRATNEKLFF
TGTGCCAGCAGCCAAGAGGGCAGGGGGTTCCGTGCAACTAATGAAAAACTGTTTTTT
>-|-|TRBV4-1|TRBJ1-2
CASSQGWQGEIYGYTF
TGCGCCAGCAGCCAAGGTTGGCAAGGAGAGATCTATGGCTACACCTTC
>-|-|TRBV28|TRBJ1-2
CASSFLAEVYGYTF
TGTGCCAGCAGTTTCCTTGCAGAAGTCTATGGCTACACCTTC
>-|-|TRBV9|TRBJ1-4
CASSVMGGGEKLFF
TGTGCCAGCAGCGTAATGGGTGGAGGTGAAAAACTGTTTTTT
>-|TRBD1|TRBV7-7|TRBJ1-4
CASSRNRGSNEKLFF
TGTGCTAGCAGTCGGAACAGGGGTTCTAATGAAAAACTGTTTTTT
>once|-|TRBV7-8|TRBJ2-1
CASSLDGRAYLSRSYNEQFF
TGTGCCAGCAGCTTAGACGGCAGGGCCTACCTTTCCCGCTCCTACAATGAGCAGTTCTTC
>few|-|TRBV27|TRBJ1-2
CASSLTVSGYGYTF
TGTGCCAGCAGTCTCACAGTATCCGGCTATGGCTACACCTTC
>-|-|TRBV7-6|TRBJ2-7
CASSFSGEVNEQYF
TGTGCCAGCAGCTTCAGTGGGGAGGTCAACGAGCAGTACTTC
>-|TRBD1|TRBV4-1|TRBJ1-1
CASSRGTEASTEAFF
TGCGCCAGCAGCCGAGGGACAGAGGCTAGCACTGAAGCTTTCTTT
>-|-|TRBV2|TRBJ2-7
CASSDTTYEQYF
TGTGCCAGCAGTGACACAACCTACGAGCAGTACTTC
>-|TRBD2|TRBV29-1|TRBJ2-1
CSVEDQTSGYYNEQFF
TGCAGCGTTGAAGATCAGACTAGCGGGTATTACAATGAGCAGTTCTTC
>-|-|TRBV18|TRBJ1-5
CASSRETDRPDQPQHF
TGTGCCAGCTCACGCGAGACGGACAGACCAGATCAGCCCCAGCATTTT
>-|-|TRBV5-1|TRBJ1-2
CASSLEQGGDGYTF
TGCGCCAGCAGCTTGGAGCAGGGAGGTGATGGCTACACCTTC
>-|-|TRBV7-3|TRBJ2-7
CASSPSIDRVDEQYF
TGTGCCAGCAGCCCCTCGATCGATCGGGTCGACGAGCAGTACTTC
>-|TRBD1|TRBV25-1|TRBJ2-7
CASRVDRGPASYEQYF
TGCGCCAGCAGGGTCGACAGGGGGCCGGCCTCCTACGAGCAGTACTTC
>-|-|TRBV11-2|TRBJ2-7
CASSSNRAPGEQYF
TGTGCCAGCAGCTCGAACCGGGCCCCGGGGGAGCAGTACTTC
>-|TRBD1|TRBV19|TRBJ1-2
CASSIDPDRESGYTF
TGTGCCAGTAGTATAGATCCCGACAGGGAGAGTGGCTACACCTTC
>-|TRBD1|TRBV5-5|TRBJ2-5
CASSLGQGRETQYF
TGTGCCAGCAGCTTGGGACAGGGGCGAGAGACCCAGTACTTC
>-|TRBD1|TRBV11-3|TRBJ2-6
CASSPRLQGAANVLTF
TGTGCCAGCAGCCCCCGCTTGCAGGGGGCGGCCAACGTCCTGACTTTC
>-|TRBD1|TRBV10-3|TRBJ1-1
CAIRTGQTEAFF
TGTGCCATCAGGACAGGGCAGACTGAAGCTTTCTTT
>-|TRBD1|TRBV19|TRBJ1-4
CASSTRQGEKLFF
TGTGCCAGTAGTACACGACAGGGAGAAAAACTGTTTTTT
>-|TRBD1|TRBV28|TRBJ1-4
CASSPTGEREKLFF
TGTGCCAGCAGCCCGACAGGGGAGAGGGAAAAACTGTTTTTT
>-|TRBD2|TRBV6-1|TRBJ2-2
CASSGGGRGPATGELFF
TGTGCCAGCAGTGGGGGGGGTAGGGGTCCGGCCACCGGGGAGCTGTTTTTT
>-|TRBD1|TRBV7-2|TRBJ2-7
CASSPRQGYYEQYF
TGTGCCAGCAGCCCCCGACAGGGATACTACGAGCAGTACTTC
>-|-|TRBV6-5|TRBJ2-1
CASSSGLNYNEQFF
TGTGCCAGCAGTTCAGGACTTAACTACAATGAGCAGTTCTTC
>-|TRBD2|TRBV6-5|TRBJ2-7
CASSYLVGLAGSEQYF
TGTGCCAGCAGTTACTTGGTGGGCCTAGCGGGATCCGAGCAGTACTTC
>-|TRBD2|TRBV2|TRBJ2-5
CASSEWGGPQETQYF
TGTGCCAGCAGTGAATGGGGGGGACCCCAAGAGACCCAGTACTTC
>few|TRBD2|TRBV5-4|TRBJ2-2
CASSLGRGGSGELFF
TGTGCCAGCAGCTTGGGGCGGGGGGGCTCCGGGGAGCTGTTTTTT
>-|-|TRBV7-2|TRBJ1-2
CASSKGFNYGYTF
TGTGCCAGCAGCAAGGGGTTTAACTATGGCTACACCTTC
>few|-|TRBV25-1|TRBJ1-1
CASSEQTGTNTEAFF
TGTGCCAGCAGTGAACAGACCGGGACAAACACTGAAGCTTTCTTT
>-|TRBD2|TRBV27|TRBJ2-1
CASSLSSGAYNEQFF
TGTGCCAGCAGTTTATCTAGCGGGGCCTACAATGAGCAGTTCTTC
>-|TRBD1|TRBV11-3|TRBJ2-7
CASSRTGQGSYEQYF
TGTGCCAGCAGCCGCACGGGACAGGGCTCCTACGAGCAGTACTTC
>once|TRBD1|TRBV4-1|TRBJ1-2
CASSYWTGDGYTF
TGCGCCAGCAGCTATTGGACAGGGGATGGCTACACCTTC
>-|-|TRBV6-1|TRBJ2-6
CASSGGEYTGANVLTF
TGTGCCAGCAGTGGGGGCGAGTACACTGGGGCCAACGTCCTGACTTTC
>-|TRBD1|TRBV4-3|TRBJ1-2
CASSQEKPGQGFYGYTF
TGCGCCAGCAGCCAAGAAAAACCGGGACAGGGGTTCTATGGCTACACCTTC
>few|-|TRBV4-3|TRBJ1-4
CASSQDLLTGRTNEKLFF
TGCGCCAGCAGCCAAGATCTGCTAACAGGGCGAACTAATGAAAAACTGTTTTTT
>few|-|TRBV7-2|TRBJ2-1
CASTLTGNEQFF
TGTGCCAGCACCTTAACAGGGAACGAGCAGTTCTTC
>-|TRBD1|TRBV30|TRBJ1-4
CAWSGPTGQRNEKLFF
TGTGCCTGGAGTGGTCCCACGGGACAGAGGAATGAAAAACTGTTTTTT
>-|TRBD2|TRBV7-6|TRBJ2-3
CASSLRGGTRNTDTQYF
TGTGCCAGCAGCTTAAGAGGGGGGACTAGGAACACAGATACGCAGTATTTT
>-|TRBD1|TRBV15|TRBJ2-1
CATSPNPGQGGIEQFF
TGTGCCACCAGCCCCAATCCGGGACAGGGAGGGATTGAGCAGTTCTTC
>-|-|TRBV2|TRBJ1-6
CASSAKGATNSPLHF
TGTGCCAGCAGTGCCAAAGGGGCCACTAATTCACCCCTCCACTTT
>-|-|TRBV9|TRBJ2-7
CASSPERFSYEQYF
TGTGCCAGCAGCCCTGAGCGGTTTTCCTACGAGCAGTACTTC
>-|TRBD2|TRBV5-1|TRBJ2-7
CASSSALGGRNYEQYF
TGCGCCAGCAGCAGCGCGTTGGGGGGGAGAAACTACGAGCAGTACTTC
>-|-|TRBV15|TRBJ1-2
CATSSRGARGYTF
TGTGCCACCAGCAGTCGGGGGGCCCGGGGCTACACCTTC
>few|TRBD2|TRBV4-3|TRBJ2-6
CASSHLSGRKRGANVLTF
TGCGCCAGCAGCCACCTTAGCGGGAGAAAGAGGGGGGCCAACGTCCTGACTTTC
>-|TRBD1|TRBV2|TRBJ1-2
CASRSGTGGRILLNGYTF
TGTGCCAGCAGATCCGGGACAGGGGGCCGAATCCTACTTAACGGCTACACCTTC
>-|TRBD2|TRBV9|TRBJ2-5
CASSIGTSARETQYF
TGTGCCAGCAGCATTGGGACTAGCGCCCGAGAGACCCAGTACTTC
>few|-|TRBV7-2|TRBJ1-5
CASSLVGQPQHF
TGTGCCAGCAGCTTAGTCGGTCAGCCCCAGCATTTT
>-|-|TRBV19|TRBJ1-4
CASTSGWDEKLFF
-
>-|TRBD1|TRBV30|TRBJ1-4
CAWGTGGWEKLFF
TGTGCCTGGGGGACAGGGGGTTGGGAAAAACTGTTTTTT
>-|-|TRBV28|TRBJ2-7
CASNAGGTGQYF
TGTGCCAGCAACGCAGGGGGGACGGGGCAGTACTTC
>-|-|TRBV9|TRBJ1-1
CASSAPQVGNTEAFF
TGTGCCAGCAGCGCCCCACAGGTGGGGAACACTGAAGCTTTCTTT